This TCR beta chain was obtained from a study of cytomegalovirus exposure and HLA in healthy donors. 13 Jbeta primers and 60 Vbeta primers were used for the PCR. Sequencing was performed with immunoSEQ multiplex PCR; in TCRdb, only in-frame clones are kept and a portion is missing. The data show about 160,000 clones, approximately 81% seen once. The clonotype was recovered from a man in his fifties in good health and CMV-seropositive. Sequences were obtained from PBMCs.

CDR3 protein: CASTHGGHGYTF. The CDR3 coding sequence is TGTGCCAGTACCCATGGGGGCCATGGCTACACCTTC. The rearrangement links TRBV19 to TRBJ1-2, with D possibly being TRBD1 (6 bases). This CDR3 has 12 residues. V was cut by 7 bases and J by 6 bases, with 12 bases left in between. Germline CDR1 LNHDA, CDR2 SQIVND (reference sequence). Using reference TRBV19 and TRBJ1-2 for the parts outside the CDR3, the full variable domain is DGGITQSPKYLFRKEGQNVTLSCEQNLNHDAMYWYRQDPGQGLRLIYYSQIVNDFQKGDIAEGYSVSREKKESFPLTVTSAQKNPTAFYLCASTHGGHGYTFGSGTRLTVV.